The 20 T cell receptor beta chains in this list originate from one sample, sequenced in a study of CD8 T cells in Susac syndrome. cDNA came from roughly 0.53 to 1 ug RNA primed by random hexamers. Via MiXCR, TCRdb re-called the immunoSEQ multiplex PCR reads, giving one row per CDR3 protein. The sample includes approximately 160,000 distinct CDR3 sequences, approximately 94% seen only once; the top ten take around 0.097%. The sequenced material came from CD4+ T cells from PBMCs. Receptor source: a human donor with multiple sclerosis.

This clonotype has only a few counts. V is TRBV6-6 and J is TRBJ2-7; 16 bases align to TRBD2. The CDR3 is 16 residues long. V was clipped by 4 bases and J by 4 bases; unmatched bases: 4. The V gene's germline CDR1 is MNHNY and CDR2 SVGAGI (reference sequence). CDR3 nucleotides: TGTGCCAGCAGTTTGGGACTAGCGGGGGGGTTGTACGAGCAGTACTTC. Translated: CASSLGLAGGLYEQYF.

The V gene is TRBV28, the J gene TRBJ1-2; D might be TRBD1 (6 bases). Trimming stripped 3 bases from V and 3 bases from J, with 11 bases between. Germline V CDR1 and CDR2: MDHEN, SYDVKM. CDR3 length equals 14 residues. CDR3 nucleotides: TGTGCCAGCAGTTTTAGCCAGGGGTACTATGGCTACACCTTC. Amino acids: CASSFSQGYYGYTF.

The V gene is TRBV6-5, the J gene TRBJ2-3; D is unresolved. The V and J ends lost 2 bases and 8 bases respectively, with 8 bases between them. CDR1 and CDR2 from the germline V gene are MNHEY and SVGAGI. There are 12 residues in the CDR3. The CDR3 sequence is CASSYRMGTQYF. CDR3 coding DNA: TGTGCCAGCAGTTACCGGATGGGTACGCAGTATTTT.

The chain is built from TRBV6-1 and TRBJ2-3; 7 positions agree with TRBD2. V shed 7 bases and J 4 bases; nucleotides not matched to a gene: 8. The CDR3 has 14 residues. Germline loops: CDR1 MNHNS, CDR2 SASEGT. The DNA for the CDR3 is TGTGCCAGCATAGTAAGCGGGGCAGCAGATACGCAGTATTTT. Amino acid sequence: CASIVSGAADTQYF.

This chain connects TRBV20-1 to TRBJ2-7; 7 bases are shared with TRBD2. Germline V gives CDR1 DFQATT, CDR2 SNEGSKA (reference sequence). This CDR3 contains 16 residues. Trimming removed 4 bases from V and 0 bases from J; junction bases left unmatched: 12. CDR3 DNA: TGCAGTGCTACCCTCACCGGGGGGAGCGCCTCCTACGAGCAGTACTTC. It yields the protein CSATLTGGSASYEQYF.

This chain connects TRBV4-1 to TRBJ2-7; D gene uncertain. This CDR3 is built from 13 residues. Trimming pared 4 bases from V and 6 bases from J, leaving 13 bases between. CDR1 MGHRA and CDR2 YSYEKL come from the germline V gene. CDR3 DNA sequence: TGCGCCAGCAGCCTAGAGATGAGGAGCGAGCAGTACTTC. Translation: CASSLEMRSEQYF.

The V call is TRBV12-5, the J call TRBJ2-2; 7 bases are a match to TRBD1. The V segment lost 1 base and the J segment 4 bases; nucleotides outside the gene matches: 3. CDR3 length: 15 residues. The germline V gene has CDR1 LGHNT and CDR2 FRNRAP. The chain's CDR3 is CASGLGTGGTGELFF. The CDR3 nucleotides are TGTGCTAGTGGTTTGGGGACAGGTGGCACCGGGGAGCTGTTTTTT.

The CDR3 nucleotides are TGTGCCAGCACCCCAGAGGGAGGGACAGATACGCAGTATTTT. This translates into CASTPEGGTDTQYF. V usage is TRBV6-1 and J usage is TRBJ2-3; 7 bases align to TRBD2. Germline V gene sequence: CDR1 MNHNS, CDR2 SASEGT. The CDR3 consists of 14 residues. With 7 bases clipped from V and 3 bases from J, the junction kept 7 bases outside the gene matches.

This clonotype was counted a few times. The chain joins TRBV11-2 to TRBJ1-2, with D possibly TRBD1 on 6 matching bases. This CDR3 comprises 12 residues. With 5 bases removed from V and 8 bases from J, the gap between germline ends came to 12 bases. CDR1 and CDR2 (germline): SGHAT, FQNNGV. CDR3 amino acids: CASSPTGQGYTF. The CDR3 DNA sequence: TGTGCCAGCAGCCCCACAGGGCAGGGCTACACCTTC.

V and J are TRBV7-8 and TRBJ2-5, with a weak D call TRBD2 (5 bases). The CDR3 extends over 14 amino acids. Germline lookup yields CDR1 SGHVS and CDR2 FQNEAQ. The V end was cut by 2 bases, the J end by 5 bases, with 12 bases between. The CDR3 spells CASSLSRGRETQYF. CDR3 bases: TGTGCCAGCAGCTTATCACGCGGGCGGGAGACCCAGTACTTC.

The chain links TRBV9 to TRBJ2-1; D tentatively fits TRBD1 or TRBD2 (5 bases each). CDR3 size: 16 residues. The germline V and J ends were trimmed by 4 bases and 3 bases, with 17 bases remaining between them. Germline V gene lookup returns CDR1 SGDLS and CDR2 YYNGEE. The chain's CDR3 is CASSPRGTAFYNEQFF. The CDR3 DNA reads as TGTGCCAGCAGCCCCCGAGGGACGGCTTTCTACAATGAGCAGTTCTTC.

The chain links TRBV18 to TRBJ1-2; D gene ambiguous. Looked up from germline, CDR1 is KGHSH and CDR2 is LQKENI. The CDR3 contains 12 residues. The V end lost 2 bases, the J end lost 8 bases, and 9 bases lay between the germline ends. CDR3 sequence reads: CASSPAGNGYTF. The CDR3 DNA reads TGTGCCAGCTCACCAGCGGGAAACGGCTACACCTTC.

The J gene is TRBJ2-7, the V gene TRBV11-1; D might be TRBD2 (6 bases). V was trimmed by 5 bases and J by 9 bases, leaving 17 bases between them. CDR3 length: 13 amino acids. The germline V gene encodes CDR1 SGHAT and CDR2 FQDESV (reference sequence). For the CDR3, the DNA is TGTGCCAGCAGCCCTCGGCGGGAAAGGGGGCAGTACTTC. It yields the protein CASSPRRERGQYF.

This clonotype came up once. The genes are TRBV19 and TRBJ2-7, with TRBD1 identical over 11 bases. Unmatched junction bases numbered 9, after V lost 5 bases and J lost 6 bases. This CDR3 has 15 amino acids. Germline V gene lookup returns CDR1 LNHDA and CDR2 SQIVND (reference sequence). DNA of the CDR3: TGTGCCAGTAGTCTATCCGGGACAGGGGGTCGCGAGCAGTACTTC. As protein: CASSLSGTGGREQYF.

This clonotype appeared a single time. The chain is built from TRBV9 and TRBJ2-3, with D perhaps TRBD2 (7 bases). Trimming cost V 5 bases and J 0 bases, with 19 bases left between them. This CDR3 contains 17 residues. Germline CDR1 is SGDLS and CDR2 is YYNGEE. The CDR3 here is CASSRGMKRGSTDTQYF. The CDR3 DNA sequence: TGTGCCAGCAGTAGGGGGATGAAGCGGGGTAGCACAGATACGCAGTATTTT.

A single count supports this clonotype. This rearrangement joins TRBV7-2 to TRBJ2-5; 7 bases match TRBD2. This CDR3 is 13 amino acids long. V lost 5 bases to trimming and J lost 1 base; unmatched junction nucleotides: 1. Germline CDR1 SGHTA, CDR2 FQGNSA. CDR3 nucleotides: TGTGCCAGCAGCCGGGGGGTCCAAGAGACCCAGTACTTC. This encodes CASSRGVQETQYF.

The chain links TRBV7-3 to TRBJ2-2; D might be TRBD1 or TRBD2, each matching 5 bases. V lost 6 bases and J lost 2, with 13 bases in between. Germline V CDR1 and CDR2: SGHTA, FQGTGA. CDR3 length: 15 residues. CDR3 sequence (DNA): TGTGCCAGCAGACCGGGACCCCTAAACACCGGGGAGCTGTTTTTT. Its translation is CASRPGPLNTGELFF.

This chain links TRBV2 with TRBJ2-6; D is ambiguous. Trimming stripped 6 bases from V and 2 bases from J, with 2 bases between. CDR3 length: 12 amino acids. In germline, CDR1 is SNHLY, CDR2 FYNNEI. CDR3 protein: CASRAGANVLTF. The CDR3 DNA sequence: TGTGCCAGCAGGGCTGGGGCCAACGTCCTGACTTTC.

V and J are TRBV29-1 and TRBJ1-2; D gene unclear. The CDR3 loop spans 10 amino acids. Germline V gene sequence: CDR1 SQVTM, CDR2 ANQGSEA. V was shortened by 5 bases and J by 8 bases, with 9 bases between the two germline ends. Here the CDR3 reads CSVHYSGYTF. DNA for the CDR3: TGCAGCGTTCACTACAGCGGCTACACCTTC.

In nucleotides, the CDR3 is TGTGCCAGCAGCCTATATCCGAGGAAGACGGCTGAAGCTTTCTTT. Translating it yields CASSLYPRKTAEAFF. The rearrangement joins TRBV7-2 to TRBJ1-1; the D is unclear. The CDR3 runs to 15 residues. V lost 5 bases and J 6 bases, leaving 19 bases between the germline ends. Germline CDR1 and CDR2: SGHTA and FQGNSA.